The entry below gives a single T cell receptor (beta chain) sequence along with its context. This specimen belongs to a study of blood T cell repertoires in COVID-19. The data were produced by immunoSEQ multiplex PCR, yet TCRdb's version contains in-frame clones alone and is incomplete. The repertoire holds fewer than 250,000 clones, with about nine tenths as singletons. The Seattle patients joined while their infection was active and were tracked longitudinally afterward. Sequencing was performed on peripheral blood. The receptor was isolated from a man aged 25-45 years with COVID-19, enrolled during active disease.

CDR3: CASSQDRGYNSPLHF. CDR3 coding DNA: TGTGCCAGCAGTCAAGACAGGGGCTATAATTCACCCCTCCACTTT. The chain links TRBV2 to TRBJ1-6; 8 nucleotides match TRBD1. After removal of 5 bases from V and 3 bases from J, the junction contained 3 bases not matched to a gene. The CDR3 consists of 15 residues. The germline V gene encodes CDR1 SNHLY and CDR2 FYNNEI. Together with reference TRBV2 and TRBJ1-6, the CDR3 gives the full variable domain: EPEVTQTPSHQVTQMGQEVILRCVPISNHLYFYWYRQILGQKVEFLVSFYNNEISEKSEIFDDQFSVERPDGSNFTLKIRSTKLEDSAMYFCASSQDRGYNSPLHFGNGTRLTVT.